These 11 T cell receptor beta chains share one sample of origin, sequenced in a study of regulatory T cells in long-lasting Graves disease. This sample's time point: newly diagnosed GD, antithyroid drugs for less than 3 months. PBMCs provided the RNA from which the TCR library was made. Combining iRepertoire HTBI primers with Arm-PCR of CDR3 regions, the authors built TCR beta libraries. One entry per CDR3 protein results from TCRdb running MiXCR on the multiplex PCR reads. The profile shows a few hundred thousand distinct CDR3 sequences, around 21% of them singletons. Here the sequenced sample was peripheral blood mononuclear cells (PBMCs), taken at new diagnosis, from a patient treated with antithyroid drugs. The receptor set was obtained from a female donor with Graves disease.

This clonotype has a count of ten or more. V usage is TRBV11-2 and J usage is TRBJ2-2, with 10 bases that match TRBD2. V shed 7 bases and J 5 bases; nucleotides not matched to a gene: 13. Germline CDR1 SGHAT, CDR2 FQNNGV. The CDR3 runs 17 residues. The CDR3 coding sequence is TGTGCCAGCATCAGCGGGAGGGGGGGGCCGCGGACCGGGGAGCTGTTTTTT. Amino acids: CASISGRGGPRTGELFF.

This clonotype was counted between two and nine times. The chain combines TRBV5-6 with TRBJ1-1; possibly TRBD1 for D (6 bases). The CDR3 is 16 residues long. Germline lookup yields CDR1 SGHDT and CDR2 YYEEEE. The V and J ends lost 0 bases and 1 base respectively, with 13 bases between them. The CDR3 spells CASSLVGGLSNTEAFF. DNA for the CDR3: TGTGCCAGCAGCTTGGTAGGGGGGTTGTCGAACACTGAAGCTTTCTTT.

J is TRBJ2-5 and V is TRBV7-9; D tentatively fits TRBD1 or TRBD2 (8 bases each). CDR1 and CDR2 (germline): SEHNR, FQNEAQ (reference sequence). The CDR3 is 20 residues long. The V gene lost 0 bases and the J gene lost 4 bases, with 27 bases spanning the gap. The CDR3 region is CASSLAVSRGPRAGVETQYF. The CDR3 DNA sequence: TGTGCCAGCAGCTTAGCCGTGAGCAGGGGGCCCAGAGCGGGAGTAGAGACCCAGTACTTC.

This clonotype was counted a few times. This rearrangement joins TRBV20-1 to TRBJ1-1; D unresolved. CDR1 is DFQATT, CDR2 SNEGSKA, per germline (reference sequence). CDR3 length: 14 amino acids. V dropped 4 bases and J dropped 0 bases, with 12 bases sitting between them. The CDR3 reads CSAKTPGLNTEAFF. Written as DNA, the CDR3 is TGCAGTGCTAAGACCCCTGGCTTGAACACTGAAGCTTTCTTT.

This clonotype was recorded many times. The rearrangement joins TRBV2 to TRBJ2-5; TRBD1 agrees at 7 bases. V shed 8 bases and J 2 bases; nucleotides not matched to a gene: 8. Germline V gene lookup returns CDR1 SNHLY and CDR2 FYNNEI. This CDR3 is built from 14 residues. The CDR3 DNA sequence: TGTGCCAGCTCCTCTGGACAGGAGCAAGAGACCCAGTACTTC. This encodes CASSSGQEQETQYF.

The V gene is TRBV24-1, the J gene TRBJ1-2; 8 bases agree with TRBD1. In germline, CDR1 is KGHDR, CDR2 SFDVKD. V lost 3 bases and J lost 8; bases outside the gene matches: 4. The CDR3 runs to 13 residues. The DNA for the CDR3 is TGTGCCACCAGTGATCAACAGGGGGGAGGCTACACCTTC. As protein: CATSDQQGGGYTF.

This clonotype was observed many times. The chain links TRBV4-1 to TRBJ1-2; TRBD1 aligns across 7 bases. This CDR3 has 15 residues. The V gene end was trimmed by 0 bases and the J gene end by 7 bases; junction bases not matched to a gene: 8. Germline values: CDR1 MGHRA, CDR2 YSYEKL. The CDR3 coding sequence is TGCGCCAGCAGCCAAGAGGTCGAGGGGGCGGGTGGCTACACCTTC. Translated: CASSQEVEGAGGYTF.

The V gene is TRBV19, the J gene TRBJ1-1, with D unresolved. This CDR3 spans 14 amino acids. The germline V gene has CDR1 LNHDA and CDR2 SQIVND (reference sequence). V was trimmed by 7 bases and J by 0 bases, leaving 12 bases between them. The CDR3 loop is CASTTPEMNTEAFF. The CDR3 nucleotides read TGTGCCAGTACTACACCGGAGATGAACACTGAAGCTTTCTTT. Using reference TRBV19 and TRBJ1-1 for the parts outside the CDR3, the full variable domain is DGGITQSPKYLFRKEGQNVTLSCEQNLNHDAMYWYRQDPGQGLRLIYYSQIVNDFQKGDIAEGYSVSREKKESFPLTVTSAQKNPTAFYLCASTTPEMNTEAFFGQGTRLTVV.

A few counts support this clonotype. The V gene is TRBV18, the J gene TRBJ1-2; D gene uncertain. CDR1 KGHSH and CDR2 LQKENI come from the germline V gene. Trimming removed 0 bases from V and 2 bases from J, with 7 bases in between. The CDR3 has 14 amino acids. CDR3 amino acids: CASSPPGENYGYTF. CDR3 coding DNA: TGTGCCAGCTCACCACCGGGAGAAAACTATGGCTACACCTTC.

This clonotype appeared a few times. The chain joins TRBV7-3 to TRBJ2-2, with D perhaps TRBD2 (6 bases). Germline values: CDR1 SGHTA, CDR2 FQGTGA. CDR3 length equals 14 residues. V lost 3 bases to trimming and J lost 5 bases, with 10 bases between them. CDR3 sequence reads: CASSFGGETGELFF. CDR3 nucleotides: TGTGCCAGCAGCTTCGGCGGGGAAACCGGGGAGCTGTTTTTT.

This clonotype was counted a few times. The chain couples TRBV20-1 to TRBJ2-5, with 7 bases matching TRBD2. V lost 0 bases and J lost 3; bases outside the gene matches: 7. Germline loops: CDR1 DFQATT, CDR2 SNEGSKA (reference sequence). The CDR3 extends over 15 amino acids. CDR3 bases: TGCAGTGCTAGAGATGGGCGGGAGCCCAAAGAGACCCAGTACTTC. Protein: CSARDGREPKETQYF.